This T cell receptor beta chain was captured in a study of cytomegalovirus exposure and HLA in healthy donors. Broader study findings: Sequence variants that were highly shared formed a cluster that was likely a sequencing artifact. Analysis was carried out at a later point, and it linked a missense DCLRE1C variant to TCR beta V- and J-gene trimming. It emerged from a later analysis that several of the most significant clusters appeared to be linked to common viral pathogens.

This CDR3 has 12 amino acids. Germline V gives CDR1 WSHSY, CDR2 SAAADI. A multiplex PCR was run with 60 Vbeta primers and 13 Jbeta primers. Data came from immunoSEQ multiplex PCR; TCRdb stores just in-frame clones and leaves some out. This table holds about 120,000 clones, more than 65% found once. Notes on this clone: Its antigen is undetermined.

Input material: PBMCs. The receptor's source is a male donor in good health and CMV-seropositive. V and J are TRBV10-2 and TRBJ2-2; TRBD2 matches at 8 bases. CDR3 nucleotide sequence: TGCGTCTCACGGGGGGGAACCGGGGAGCTGTTTTTT. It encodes CVSRGGTGELFF.